This T cell receptor (beta chain) was recorded in a study of technical replicates of blood from a few donors. The V segment lost 3 bases and the J segment 0 bases; nucleotides outside the gene matches: 7. This CDR3 has 18 amino acids. The data were produced by immunoSEQ multiplex PCR, yet TCRdb's version contains in-frame clones alone and is incomplete. Of over 50,000 clones in the sample, more than 85% were seen once. This clonotype was obtained from a human donor in good health. Some clones in this sample may be carry-over from other donors' samples. The chain is built from TRBV5-3 and TRBJ1-5; TRBD1 agrees at 12 bases. TRBV5-3 is an ORF for which the function is uncertain. The material sequenced was PBMCs. The chain's CDR3 is CARSSPGQGASSNQPQHF. In nucleotides, the CDR3 is TGTGCCAGAAGCTCTCCGGGACAGGGGGCCTCTAGCAATCAGCCCCAGCATTTT.